What follows are 6 T cell receptor beta chains derived from one specimen sequenced in a study of tumor and adjacent non-tumor tissue in lung cancer. No cell sorting was done before RNA was extracted from the tissue. More than 3 cm separated this lung sample from the edge of the tumor. The library came from three nested PCR rounds adapted from ARM-PCR protocols. MiXCR was run by TCRdb on the multiplex PCR reads, yielding one entry per CDR3 protein. The sample yields about 80,000 distinct CDR3 sequences, approximately 80% seen once. Sequenced sample: distant non-tumor lung tissue. These receptors originate from a man aged 55 to 70 with non-small cell lung cancer.

Concerning this clonotype: As the CDR3 is not closed by the conserved phenylalanine or tryptophan, this likely results from a read error. The CDR3 sequence is CASSSPGILNTGAFS. CDR3 sequence (DNA): TGTGCCAGCAGTTCCCCAGGGATACTGAACACTGGAGCTTTCTCT. The chain combines TRBV12-3 or TRBV12-4 with TRBJ1-1, with D possibly being TRBD1 (5 bases). The CDR3 length is 15 residues.

Of note for this clonotype: The conserved phenylalanine or tryptophan is not found at the CDR3 terminus, so this likely reflects a read error. V is TRBV11-2 and J is TRBJ1-1; a weak D match, TRBD1 (5 bases). The germline V gene has CDR1 SGHAT and CDR2 FQNNGV. V lost 7 bases, J lost 4 bases, and 16 bases lay in between. The CDR3 spans 14 residues. CDR3 bases: TGTGCCAGCACATTATTCGGGAGGGGCACTGAAGCTTTCTCT. This encodes CASTLFGRGTEAFS.

The sample holds many counts of this clonotype. This chain uses TRBV13 with TRBJ1-1; no reliable D call. Per germline, CDR1 PRHDT and CDR2 FYEKMQ (reference sequence). This CDR3 has 14 residues. V shed 0 bases and J shed 1 base, with 6 bases lying between them. CDR3 in DNA: TGTGCCAGCAGCTTAGGAATAGCGAACACTGAAGCTTTCTTT. The encoded protein is CASSLGIANTEAFF.

This clonotype was observed at least ten times. The rearrangement links TRBV6-5 to TRBJ2-5; D uncertain. V lost 6 bases to trimming and J lost 0 bases, with 14 bases between them. Germline V gives CDR1 MNHEY, CDR2 SVGAGI. The CDR3 sequence is 15 residues long. The CDR3 DNA is TGTGCCAGCAGCCCCCGAGGACGGTACCAAGAGACCCAGTACTTC. It encodes CASSPRGRYQETQYF.

V and J are TRBV24-1 and TRBJ2-1; 10 bases are shared with TRBD2. After removal of 4 bases from V and 6 bases from J, the junction contained 8 bases not matched to a gene. CDR1 and CDR2 (germline): KGHDR, SFDVKD. The CDR3 is made up of 16 amino acids. The CDR3 DNA is TGTGCCACCAGTGACCCCGGGACTAGCGTTCCCAATGAGCAGTTCTTC. Its protein product is CATSDPGTSVPNEQFF.

On this clonotype: Since a much larger clone is just one base distant, this may be a read error. The rearrangement uses TRBV6-2 or TRBV6-3 and TRBJ2-3, with a possible D match to TRBD1 (5 bases). Trimming took off 2 bases at V and 5 bases at J, with 20 bases between the two ends. The CDR3 is made up of 17 amino acids. Germline V gene sequence: CDR1 MNHEY, CDR2 SVGEGT. CDR3 sequence: CASSYVTARRGIDTQYF. The CDR3 DNA reads TGTGCCAGCAGTTACGTGACAGCCAGGCGCGGCATAGATACGCAGTATTTT.